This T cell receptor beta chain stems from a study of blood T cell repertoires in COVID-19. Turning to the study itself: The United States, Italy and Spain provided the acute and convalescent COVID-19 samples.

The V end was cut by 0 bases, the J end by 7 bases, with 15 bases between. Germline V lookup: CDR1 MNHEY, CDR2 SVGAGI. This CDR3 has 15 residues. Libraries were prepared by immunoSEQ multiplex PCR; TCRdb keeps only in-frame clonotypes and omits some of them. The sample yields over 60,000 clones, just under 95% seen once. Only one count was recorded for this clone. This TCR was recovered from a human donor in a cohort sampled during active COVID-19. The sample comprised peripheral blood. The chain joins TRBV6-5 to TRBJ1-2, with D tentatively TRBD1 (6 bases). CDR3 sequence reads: CASSYSKRGGGGYTF. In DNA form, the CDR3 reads TGTGCCAGCAGTTACTCAAAGCGGGGGGGCGGTGGCTACACCTTC.